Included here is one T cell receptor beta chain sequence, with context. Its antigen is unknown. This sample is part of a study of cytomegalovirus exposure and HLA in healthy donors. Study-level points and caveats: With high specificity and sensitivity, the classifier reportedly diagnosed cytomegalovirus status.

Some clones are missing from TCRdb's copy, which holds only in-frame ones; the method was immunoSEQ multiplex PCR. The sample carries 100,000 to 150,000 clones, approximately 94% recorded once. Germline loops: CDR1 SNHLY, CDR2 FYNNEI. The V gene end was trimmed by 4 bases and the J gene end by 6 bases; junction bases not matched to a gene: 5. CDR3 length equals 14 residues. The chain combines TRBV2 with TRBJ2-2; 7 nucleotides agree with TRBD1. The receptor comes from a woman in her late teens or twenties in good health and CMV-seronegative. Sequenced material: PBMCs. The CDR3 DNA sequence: TGTGCCAGCAGTGCCACAGGGGTTGCCGGGGAGCTGTTTTTT. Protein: CASSATGVAGELFF. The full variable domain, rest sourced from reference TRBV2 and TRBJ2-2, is EPEVTQTPSHQVTQMGQEVILRCVPISNHLYFYWYRQILGQKVEFLVSFYNNEISEKSEIFDDQFSVERPDGSNFTLKIRSTKLEDSAMYFCASSATGVAGELFFGEGSRLTVL.